The 27 T cell receptor beta chains reported below all come from one sample, sequenced in a study of blood T cell repertoires in COVID-19. TCRdb keeps only in-frame clones here, not all; method: immunoSEQ multiplex PCR. Of 56,000 or so clones listed, 80% to 95% are singletons. Sequencing was carried out using peripheral blood. All receptors come from a man aged 50 to 60 with active COVID-19.

The rearrangement joins TRBV3-1 (or the pseudogene TRBV3-2) to TRBJ1-1; the D gene is possibly TRBD1 (5 bases). CDR1 LGHDT and CDR2 YNNKEL come from the germline V gene (reference sequence). CDR3 length: 14 amino acids. Trimming shortened V by 5 bases and J by 4 bases, and 14 bases separated the two germline ends. For the CDR3, the DNA is TGTGCCAGCAGCTACCGGGGGGAGGGCACTGAAGCTTTCTTT. Residues: CASSYRGEGTEAFF.

The V and J genes are TRBV9 and TRBJ1-6; D gene uncertain. The V gene's germline CDR1 is SGDLS and CDR2 YYNGEE. The CDR3 contains 14 residues. Trimming removed 1 base from V and 9 bases from J, with 11 bases in between. The CDR3 sequence is CASSVKEGGSPLHF. The CDR3 DNA is TGTGCCAGCAGCGTAAAGGAGGGAGGTTCACCCCTCCACTTT.

V and J are TRBV11-3 and TRBJ2-6, with 12 bases aligning to TRBD1. The germline CDR1 and CDR2 sequences are SGHNT and YENEEA. The junction had 4 bases not matched to a gene; V was cut back by 4 bases and J by 0 bases. This CDR3 is 18 amino acids long. CDR3 DNA sequence: TGTGCCAGCAGCTGGGGACAGGGGGCCTCCTCTGGGGCCAACGTCCTGACTTTC. It is translated as CASSWGQGASSGANVLTF.

This clone has more than one count but fewer than ten. The V call is TRBV2, the J call TRBJ2-7; 7 bases are shared with TRBD2. V was clipped by 5 bases and J by 3 bases; unmatched bases: 1. CDR1 and CDR2 (germline): SNHLY, FYNNEI. This CDR3 contains 12 residues. CDR3 sequence (DNA): TGTGCCAGCAGTACGGGAGGCTACGAGCAGTACTTC. This encodes CASSTGGYEQYF.

The rearrangement joins TRBV9 to TRBJ2-3; D perhaps matches TRBD1 (6 bases). This CDR3 spans 15 amino acids. The germline V and J ends were trimmed by 0 bases and 2 bases, with 10 bases remaining between them. In germline, CDR1 is SGDLS, CDR2 YYNGEE. CDR3 residues: CASSVVTGHTDTQYF. For the CDR3, the DNA is TGTGCCAGCAGCGTAGTGACGGGACACACAGATACGCAGTATTTT.

The chain recombines TRBV9 with TRBJ2-7, with 7 bases fitting TRBD1. The CDR3 is 16 residues long. Germline loops: CDR1 SGDLS, CDR2 YYNGEE. The junction had 7 bases not matched to a gene; V was cut back by 0 bases and J by 1 base. The CDR3 coding sequence is TGTGCCAGCAGCGTAGCTAGCCAGGGGGTATCCTACGAGCAGTACTTC. Translation: CASSVASQGVSYEQYF.

This clone appeared a few times. Written as DNA, the CDR3 is TGTGCCAGCGAACAGTCAACTAATGAAAAACTGTTTTTT. It specifies CASEQSTNEKLFF. J is TRBJ1-4 and V is TRBV2; D gene ambiguous. In germline, CDR1 is SNHLY, CDR2 FYNNEI. This CDR3 is built from 13 residues. Trimming stripped 8 bases from V and 0 bases from J, with 7 bases between.

The chain recombines TRBV4-1 with TRBJ2-7, with 12 bases fitting TRBD1. With 2 bases clipped from V and 7 bases from J, the junction kept 9 bases outside the gene matches. The CDR3 loop spans 16 amino acids. From germline, CDR1 is MGHRA and CDR2 YSYEKL. The CDR3 here is CASSQQPGQGADEQYF. CDR3 bases: TGCGCCAGCAGCCAACAACCGGGACAGGGGGCTGATGAGCAGTACTTC.

The V call is TRBV4-1, the J call TRBJ2-1; TRBD2 matches 7 bases. Germline CDR1 MGHRA, CDR2 YSYEKL. The CDR3 loop spans 16 amino acids. V was pared by 0 bases and J by 6 bases, with 8 bases of the junction left unmatched. The CDR3 coding sequence is TGCGCCAGCAGCCAAGAATCGGCCCGCGGGGGCAATGAGCAGTTCTTC. Translating it yields CASSQESARGGNEQFF.

The chain recombines TRBV7-2 with TRBJ2-1; 8 bases match TRBD2. Trimming at V came to 4 bases and at J to 8 bases, leaving 13 bases not matched to a gene. This CDR3 contains 16 residues. Germline V CDR1 and CDR2: SGHTA, FQGNSA. CDR3 region: CASSSQAGAPPHEQFF. DNA for the CDR3: TGTGCCAGCAGCTCGCAAGCGGGGGCCCCCCCCCATGAGCAGTTCTTC. Together with reference TRBV7-2 and TRBJ2-1, the CDR3 gives the full variable domain: GAGVSQSPSNKVTEKGKDVELRCDPISGHTALYWYRQSLGQGLEFLIYFQGNSAPDKSGLPSDRFSAERTGGSVSTLTIQRTQQEDSAVYLCASSSQAGAPPHEQFFGPGTRLTVL.

This chain joins TRBV29-1 and TRBJ1-5; the D gene is possibly TRBD1 (5 bases). Looked up from germline, CDR1 is SQVTM and CDR2 is ANQGSEA. Trimming took off 7 bases at V and 4 bases at J, with 14 bases between the two ends. This CDR3 region has 13 residues. CDR3 bases: TGCAGCGGTACGACGGGGGTAAATCAGCCCCAGCATTTT. Its translation: CSGTTGVNQPQHF.

CDR3 protein: CASSPRTASNYGYTF. CDR3 in DNA: TGTGCCAGCAGCCCCAGGACAGCCTCTAACTATGGCTACACCTTC. This rearrangement joins TRBV7-8 to TRBJ1-2; TRBD1 might be the D (6 bases). The V end was cut by 5 bases, the J end by 0 bases, with 13 bases between. CDR1 and CDR2 from the germline V gene are SGHVS and FQNEAQ. This CDR3 is 15 amino acids long.

The chain has TRBV6-5 and TRBJ1-1; D remains ambiguous. CDR3 size: 14 residues. Trimming removed 5 bases from V and 4 bases from J, with 14 bases in between. Looked up from germline, CDR1 is MNHEY and CDR2 is SVGAGI. The CDR3 DNA follows: TGTGCCAGCAGTCCTGCCAGGCACAGCACTGAAGCTTTCTTT. Its protein product is CASSPARHSTEAFF.

The rearrangement uses TRBV27 and TRBJ1-5, with 8 bases identical to TRBD1. V lost 9 bases, J lost 2 bases, and 9 bases stayed unmatched. This CDR3 has 15 residues. Germline V gives CDR1 MNHEY, CDR2 SMNVEV (reference sequence). The CDR3 region is CASLTGGWGNQPQHF. The DNA for the CDR3 is TGTGCCAGTCTTACAGGGGGTTGGGGCAATCAGCCCCAGCATTTT.

The CDR3 loop is CASSLGGLSTDTQYF. Here the CDR3 DNA reads TGTGCCAGCAGTTTGGGGGGGCTAAGCACAGATACGCAGTATTTT. The chain employs TRBV28 and TRBJ2-3, with a weak D call TRBD2 (7 bases). The germline CDR1 and CDR2 sequences are MDHEN and SYDVKM. The germline V and J ends were trimmed by 3 bases and 0 bases, with 10 bases remaining between them. This CDR3 region has 15 residues.

The rearrangement joins TRBV7-9 to TRBJ2-7, with D unresolved. The CDR3 runs to 15 residues. V was clipped by 5 bases and J by 4 bases, with 18 bases between them. The germline V gene encodes CDR1 SEHNR and CDR2 FQNEAQ (reference sequence). The CDR3: CASSPYGALGYEQYF. In nucleotides, the CDR3 is TGTGCCAGCAGCCCATATGGAGCTCTCGGGTACGAGCAGTACTTC.

In the case of this clone: Other DNA sequences in this sample translate to the same CDR3. The chain couples TRBV14 to TRBJ1-1; D is possibly TRBD1 (5 bases). The ends were cut back, 0 bases at V and 10 bases at J, with 9 bases in the middle. The CDR3 contains 12 residues. Germline V gene sequence: CDR1 SGHDN, CDR2 FVKESK. CDR3 nucleotide sequence: TGTGCCAGCAGCCAAGACAGGGTGGTAGCTTTCTTT. The encoded protein is CASSQDRVVAFF.

The chain recombines TRBV6-5 with TRBJ2-1, with 8 bases aligning to TRBD2. The CDR3 contains 14 residues. Germline values: CDR1 MNHEY, CDR2 SVGAGI. Trimming cost V 7 bases and J 9 bases; bases outside gene matches: 11. The CDR3 nucleotides are TGTGCCAGCACGGGGGGGAGAGGGCCCGGTGAGCAGTTCTTC. It is translated as CASTGGRGPGEQFF.

The chain carries TRBV5-4 and TRBJ2-7; 7 bases align to TRBD1. The CDR3 covers 15 residues. The germline V gene has CDR1 SGHNT and CDR2 YYREEE (reference sequence). V shed 4 bases, J shed 4 bases, and the junction held 11 bases outside the gene matches. The CDR3 spells CASSQGQKHSYEQYF. CDR3 nucleotides: TGTGCCAGCAGCCAGGGACAGAAACATTCTTACGAGCAGTACTTC.

This clone was counted a few times. The chain joins TRBV27 to TRBJ1-3; D is uncertain. The CDR3 length is 13 residues. The V and J ends lost 5 bases and 2 bases respectively, with 7 bases between them. Germline lookup yields CDR1 MNHEY and CDR2 SMNVEV (reference sequence). CDR3: CASSPRAGNTIYF. The CDR3 DNA reads TGTGCCAGCAGTCCCCGTGCTGGAAACACCATATATTTT.

The V and J genes are TRBV19 and TRBJ2-7, with D tentatively TRBD2 (6 bases). This CDR3 spans 14 amino acids. Trimming left V 3 bases short and J 4 bases short, with 13 bases between. The germline CDR1 and CDR2 sequences are LNHDA and SQIVND (reference sequence). The CDR3 region is CASSIGPGRYEQYF. Here the CDR3 DNA reads TGTGCCAGTAGTATTGGTCCAGGGAGGTACGAGCAGTACTTC.

The rearrangement uses TRBV4-2 and TRBJ2-7; 10 nucleotides agree with TRBD1. CDR1 and CDR2 (germline): LGHNA, YNFKEQ. V trimming: 3 bases; J trimming: 0 bases; junction bases outside the gene matches: 8. The CDR3 sequence is 17 residues long. The CDR3 DNA follows: TGTGCCAGCAGCCAGCCTTCCGGGACAGGGGACTCCTACGAGCAGTACTTC. As protein: CASSQPSGTGDSYEQYF.

This clone was recorded once. This chain connects TRBV6-4 to TRBJ2-3; 13 bases map to TRBD2. Germline trimming cut 4 bases from V and 4 bases from J; bases unmatched to any gene: 2. The germline V gene encodes CDR1 MRHNA and CDR2 SNTAGT. This CDR3 region has 15 residues. CDR3 bases: TGTGCCAGCAGTGGTACTAGCGGGGGGGCAGATACGCAGTATTTT. This translates into CASSGTSGGADTQYF.

In this sample, this clone turned up a few times. The rearrangement joins TRBV7-9 to TRBJ2-1; perhaps TRBD1 as D (6 bases). Per germline, CDR1 SEHNR and CDR2 FQNEAQ (reference sequence). The germline V and J ends were trimmed by 7 bases and 5 bases, with 24 bases remaining between them. CDR3 length: 17 residues. The CDR3 region has the DNA TGTGCCAGCACCATTCCTTGGACAGCCAAGGGACACAATGAGCAGTTCTTC. Amino acid sequence: CASTIPWTAKGHNEQFF.

This chain links TRBV9 with TRBJ2-1, with D unclear. This CDR3 contains 15 residues. V lost 4 bases and J lost 9, with 20 bases in between. Germline-derived CDR1 and CDR2 are SGDLS and YYNGEE. The DNA for the CDR3 is TGTGCCAGCAGCCAAATCGTTAGCTTAGTGAGTGAGCAGTTCTTC. Translation: CASSQIVSLVSEQFF. Looking up the rest from reference TRBV9 and TRBJ2-1 gives the full variable domain: DSGVTQTPKHLITATGQRVTLRCSPRSGDLSVYWYQQSLDQGLQFLIQYYNGEERAKGNILERFSAQQFPDLHSELNLSSLELGDSALYFCASSQIVSLVSEQFFGPGTRLTVL.

CDR3 residues: CSVPWGTSTDTQYF. In DNA, the CDR3 is TGCAGCGTCCCTTGGGGGACTAGCACAGATACGCAGTATTTT. This chain uses TRBV29-1 with TRBJ2-3; perhaps TRBD2 as D (6 bases). This CDR3 contains 14 residues. Germline CDR1 is SQVTM and CDR2 is ANQGSEA. With 6 bases removed from V and 0 bases from J, the gap between germline ends came to 13 bases.

This chain joins TRBV19 and TRBJ2-5; 9 bases agree with TRBD1. CDR3 size: 15 residues. Germline loops: CDR1 LNHDA, CDR2 SQIVND (reference sequence). Losses at the gene ends were 5 bases for V and 5 bases for J; bases not matched to a gene: 9. CDR3 DNA: TGTGCCAGTAGTCCAAGCTATGGACAGGGGGAGACCCAGTACTTC. It specifies CASSPSYGQGETQYF.